This TCR beta chain is from a study of blood T cell repertoires in COVID-19. In the study overall: Whether acute or convalescent, the COVID-19 samples came from the United States, Italy and Spain. T cells, B-cell-depleted T cells, or PBMCs supplied cDNA or gDNA.

The CDR3 is made up of 11 amino acids. Trimming pared 3 bases from V and 9 bases from J, leaving 6 bases between. CDR1 SNHLY and CDR2 FYNNEI come from the germline V gene. Patients in Seattle were enrolled during active infection, then followed longitudinally. The assay was immunoSEQ multiplex PCR, and TCRdb's table has in-frame clones only and misses some. The sample yields some 62,000 clones, about 80% seen once. This chain joins TRBV2 and TRBJ2-1; D may be TRBD2 (6 bases). The sequence was obtained from a man aged 55 to 70 with COVID-19, enrolled during active disease. Sequenced sample: peripheral blood. CDR3 DNA: TGTGCCAGCAGTGAGGAGGGTGAGCAGTTCTTC. This codes for CASSEEGEQFF.